This TCR beta chain was identified during a study of T cell responses to AZD1222 COVID-19 vaccine. Broader study findings: After two AZD1222 doses, spike-specific TCR breadth and depth rose versus day 0. Among spike-specific TCRs, nearly half reportedly target unmutated variant regions. The CD4 TCRs associated with vaccination extended across spike and predominated at 160-218 and 743-854. Most donors were white British, females outnumbered males, and clonal diversity was possibly underestimated.

TCRdb's copy holds only in-frame clones and misses some; the assay was immunoSEQ multiplex PCR. The table records about 130,000 clones, approximately 90% of them present only once. Looked up from germline, CDR1 is KGHDR and CDR2 is SFDVKD. V lost 0 bases and J lost 0, with 8 bases in between. This CDR3 contains 16 residues. Details on this clone: Its specificity is not known.

This rearrangement joins TRBV24-1 to TRBJ2-1; D not certain. The TCR originated in an adult in good health. Specimen: peripheral blood, collected on day 0 of AZD1222 vaccination. The CDR3 DNA reads TGTGCCACCAGTGATTTGCGGACCCTCTCCTACAATGAGCAGTTCTTC. This gives the protein CATSDLRTLSYNEQFF.